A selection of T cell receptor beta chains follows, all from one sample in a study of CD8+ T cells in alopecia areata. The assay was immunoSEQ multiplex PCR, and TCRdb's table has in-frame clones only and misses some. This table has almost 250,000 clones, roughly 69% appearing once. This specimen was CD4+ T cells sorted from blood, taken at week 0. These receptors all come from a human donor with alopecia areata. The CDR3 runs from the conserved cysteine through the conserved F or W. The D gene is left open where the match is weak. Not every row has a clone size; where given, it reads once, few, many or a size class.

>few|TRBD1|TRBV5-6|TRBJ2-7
TGTGCCAGCAAAACATTTTCAGACAGGGACTACGAGCAGTACTTC
CASKTFSDRDYEQYF
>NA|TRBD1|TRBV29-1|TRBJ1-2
TGCAGCGTTGATTCTTTGGGACAGGGATACTATGGCTACACCTTC
CSVDSLGQGYYGYTF
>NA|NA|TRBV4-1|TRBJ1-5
TGCGCCAGCAGCCAAGACAGGGTCAATCAGCCCCAGCATTTT
CASSQDRVNQPQHF
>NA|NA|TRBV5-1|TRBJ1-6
TGCGCCAGCAGCTTGGAAGTATCCAATTCACCCCTCCACTTT
CASSLEVSNSPLHF
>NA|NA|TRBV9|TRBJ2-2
TGTGCCAGCAGCCCGTCGAGAGGTTGGGTAGCCGGGGAGCTGTTTTTT
CASSPSRGWVAGELFF
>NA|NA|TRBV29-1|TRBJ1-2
TGCAGCTCCTACCCTGATCCAGGGACCCTCCTTGGCTACACCTTC
CSSYPDPGTLLGYTF
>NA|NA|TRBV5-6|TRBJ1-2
TGTGCCAGCAGCTTGGTGGGTAACGGCTACACCTTC
CASSLVGNGYTF
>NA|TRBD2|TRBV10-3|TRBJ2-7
TGTGCCATCAGCCACCTAGCGGGGGGTGATGAGCAGTACTTC
CAISHLAGGDEQYF
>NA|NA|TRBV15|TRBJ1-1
TGTGCCAGCAGCAGGGGCGAGCTCAGGGGATCTGAAGCTTTCTTT
CASSRGELRGSEAFF
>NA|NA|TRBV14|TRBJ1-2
TGTGCCAGCAGCCGAGAGACAAGCATCTATGGCTACACCTTC
CASSRETSIYGYTF
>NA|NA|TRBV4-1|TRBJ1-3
TGCGCCAGCAGCCAACCGCTAGCCTCTGGAAACACCATATATTTT
CASSQPLASGNTIYF
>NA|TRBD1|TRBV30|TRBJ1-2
TGTGCCTGGAGTGCGGGACAGGGGCTTGGCTACACCTTC
CAWSAGQGLGYTF
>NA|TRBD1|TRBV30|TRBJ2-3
TGTGCCTGGAGAAAGCAGGGGGCAGGCACAGATACGCAGTATTTT
CAWRKQGAGTDTQYF
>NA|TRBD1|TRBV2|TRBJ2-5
TGTGCCAGCATCTACCGGGACAGCCAAGAGACCCAGTACTTC
CASIYRDSQETQYF
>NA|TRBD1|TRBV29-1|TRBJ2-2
TGCAGCGTTGAACAGGGGGCCACCGGGGAGCTGTTTTTT
CSVEQGATGELFF
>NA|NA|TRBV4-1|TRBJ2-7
TGCGCCAGCAGCCCTGCGGCGGGTCCCTACGAGCAGTACTTC
CASSPAAGPYEQYF
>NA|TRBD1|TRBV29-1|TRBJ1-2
TGCAGCGTTGAAGGGACAGGGAGGTACTATGGCTACACCTTC
CSVEGTGRYYGYTF
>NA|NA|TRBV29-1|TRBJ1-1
TGCAGCGCCACCGGCGGGGGGCATGGGAACACTGAAGCTTTCTTT
CSATGGGHGNTEAFF
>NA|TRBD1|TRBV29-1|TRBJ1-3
TGCAGCGTTTTGGACAGGGGCTCTGGAAACACCATATATTTT
CSVLDRGSGNTIYF
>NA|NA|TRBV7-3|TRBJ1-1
TGTGCCAGCAGCTTGGGGGCTCAGGAACAAGCTTTCTTT
CASSLGAQEQAFF
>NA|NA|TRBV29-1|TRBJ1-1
TGCAGCGCCCTCGAGGGGGAAGCTTTCTTT
CSALEGEAFF
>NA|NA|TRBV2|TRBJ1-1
TGTGCCAGAAGGCCTGACAGCTCTGAAGCTTTCTTT
CARRPDSSEAFF
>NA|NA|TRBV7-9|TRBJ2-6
TGTGCCAGCAGCCGCAGGGCCAACGTCCTGACTTTC
CASSRRANVLTF
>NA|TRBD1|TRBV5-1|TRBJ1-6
TGCGCCAGCAGCTTGCAACAGGGGAATTCACCCCTCCACTTT
CASSLQQGNSPLHF
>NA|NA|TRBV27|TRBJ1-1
TGTGCCAGCAGTTACAAACAGGGAAGAGTTGAAGCTTTCTTT
CASSYKQGRVEAFF
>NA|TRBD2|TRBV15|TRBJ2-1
TGTGCCACCAGCGGCGCGGGGGGGCCATATGAGCAGTTCTTC
CATSGAGGPYEQFF
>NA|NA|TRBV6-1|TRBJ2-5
TGTGCCAGCAGATCCGGGACAAGGTTGACCCAGTACTTC
CASRSGTRLTQYF
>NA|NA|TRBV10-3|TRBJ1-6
TGTGCCATCAGAGGACAAGTAAATTCACCCCTCCACTTT
CAIRGQVNSPLHF
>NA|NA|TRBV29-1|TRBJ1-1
TGCAGCGTTGCGGGTTGGAACACTGAAGCTTTCTTT
CSVAGWNTEAFF
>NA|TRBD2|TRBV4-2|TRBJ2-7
TGTGCCAGCAGCCATCCCGGGGGAGGGAACTACGAGCAGTACTTC
CASSHPGGGNYEQYF
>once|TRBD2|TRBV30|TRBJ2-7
TGTGCCTGGAGTGTAAGGAAAGCGGGGGGTTTCTACGAGCAGTACTTC
CAWSVRKAGGFYEQYF
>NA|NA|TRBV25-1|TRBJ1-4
TGTGCCAGCAGTCTTTGGGCCGGAGGGAAGGAAAAACTGTTTTTT
CASSLWAGGKEKLFF
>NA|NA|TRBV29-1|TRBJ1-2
TGCAGCGTTGGGGAAGGGGGACTTAACTATGGCTACACCTTC
CSVGEGGLNYGYTF
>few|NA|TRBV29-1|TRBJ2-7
TGCAGCGTTGAAATCGGCACTTCCGAGCAGTACTTC
CSVEIGTSEQYF
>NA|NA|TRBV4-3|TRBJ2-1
TGCGCCAGCAGCCAAGTCACTCTAGGGATATCTGGGAATGAGCAGTTCTTC
CASSQVTLGISGNEQFF
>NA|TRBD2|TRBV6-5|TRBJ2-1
TGTGCCAGCATGACTAGCAGAGAGCAGTTCTTC
CASMTSREQFF
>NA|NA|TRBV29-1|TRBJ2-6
TGCAGCGCCGTTCGCTCTGGGGCCAACGTCCTGACTTTC
CSAVRSGANVLTF
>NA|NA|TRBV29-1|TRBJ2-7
TGCAGCGTCAGGGTAGAACCCTACGAGCAGTACTTC
CSVRVEPYEQYF
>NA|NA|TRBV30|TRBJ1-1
TGTGCCTGGAGTGCAACAGGGAACACTGAAGCTTTCTTT
CAWSATGNTEAFF
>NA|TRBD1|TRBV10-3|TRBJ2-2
TGTGCCATACGGGACAGCGTAAACACCGGGGAGCTGTTTTTT
CAIRDSVNTGELFF
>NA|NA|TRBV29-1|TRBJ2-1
TGCAGCGTTCGGGTGGGTGACGGGGAGTTCTTC
CSVRVGDGEFF